The rows below give T cell receptor beta chains drawn from one sample of a study of T-cell reconstitution after alpha-beta-depleted transplantation in children. TCRdb called the PCR reads again in MiXCR, with one record for every CDR3 protein. The table shows about 540,000 distinct CDR3 sequences, with about 18% occurring only once. The sample here was PBMCs from the stem cell graft donor, taken from the stem cell graft. These TCRs come from a human donor who donated a stem cell graft to a child with acute lymphoblastic leukemia. The conserved cysteine and the conserved F or W are not part of the CDR3 here.

V gene: TRBV9; CDR3 length: 12; J gene: TRBJ2-1; CDR3 protein: ASTGLADYNEQF
V gene: TRBV19; CDR3 length: 11; J gene: TRBJ1-1; CDR3 protein: ASSMWRNTEAF
V gene: TRBV5-1; CDR3 length: 12; J gene: TRBJ2-1; CDR3 protein: ASSTGTSGSWQF
V gene: TRBV5-5; CDR3 length: 13; J gene: TRBJ2-7; CDR3 protein: ASSLGPTSDYEQY
V gene: TRBV27; CDR3 length: 13; J gene: TRBJ2-1; CDR3 protein: ASSPSGTVYNEQF
V gene: TRBV4-2; CDR3 length: 12; J gene: TRBJ2-5; CDR3 protein: ASSQSGRDETQY
V gene: TRBV12-3/TRBV12-4; CDR3 length: 11; J gene: TRBJ2-3; CDR3 protein: ASRVTGADTQY
V gene: TRBV6-1; CDR3 length: 12; J gene: TRBJ1-1; CDR3 protein: ASRRDRLNTEAF
V gene: TRBV5-1; CDR3 length: 12; J gene: TRBJ2-1; CDR3 protein: ASSLEGQGFEQF
V gene: TRBV20-1; CDR3 length: 11; J gene: TRBJ2-6; CDR3 protein: SARPTGANVLT
V gene: TRBV27; CDR3 length: 14; J gene: TRBJ1-3; CDR3 protein: ASSGRGRVWGNTIY
V gene: TRBV29-1; CDR3 length: 10; J gene: TRBJ1-1; CDR3 protein: SVEAGENEAF
V gene: TRBV3-1; CDR3 length: 13; J gene: TRBJ2-1; CDR3 protein: ASSLTGYSYNEQF
V gene: TRBV6-1; CDR3 length: 11; J gene: TRBJ2-3; CDR3 protein: ASSGLAGSSQY
V gene: TRBV10-3; CDR3 length: 11; J gene: TRBJ2-1; CDR3 protein: AIADRPYNEQF
V gene: TRBV12-3/TRBV12-4; CDR3 length: 9; J gene: TRBJ2-3; CDR3 protein: ASTRGLAQY
V gene: TRBV7-9; CDR3 length: 14; J gene: TRBJ1-2; CDR3 protein: ASSSSRSRDDYGYT
V gene: TRBV5-1; CDR3 length: 13; J gene: TRBJ2-7; CDR3 protein: ASSPGSGGGYEQY